Sequencing of this TCR beta chain was carried out in a study of early T cells in non-severe SARS-CoV-2 infection. In this sample, this clonotype turned up many times. Trimming removed 4 bases from V and 0 bases from J; junction bases left unmatched: 2. The germline gives CDR1 SQVTM, CDR2 ANQGSEA. This CDR3 is built from 15 residues. Separate cDNA molecules each had unique molecular identifiers attached to them. One entry per CDR3 protein, called by TCRdb with MiXCR from the 5' RACE reads. The data contain 70,000 to 85,000 distinct CDR3 sequences, 10% to 15% of them seen just once; the ten biggest clones take up roughly 3.8%.

The clonotype comes from an adult who was a healthcare worker with PCR-confirmed SARS-CoV-2 infection or an uninfected control (not recorded which). Sequencing was done on a sample of whole blood. The chain couples TRBV29-1 to TRBJ2-2, with 10 positions matching TRBD1. The CDR3 DNA reads TGCAGCGTTGTGACAGGGGGCACGAACACCGGGGAGCTGTTTTTT. This encodes CSVVTGGTNTGELFF.